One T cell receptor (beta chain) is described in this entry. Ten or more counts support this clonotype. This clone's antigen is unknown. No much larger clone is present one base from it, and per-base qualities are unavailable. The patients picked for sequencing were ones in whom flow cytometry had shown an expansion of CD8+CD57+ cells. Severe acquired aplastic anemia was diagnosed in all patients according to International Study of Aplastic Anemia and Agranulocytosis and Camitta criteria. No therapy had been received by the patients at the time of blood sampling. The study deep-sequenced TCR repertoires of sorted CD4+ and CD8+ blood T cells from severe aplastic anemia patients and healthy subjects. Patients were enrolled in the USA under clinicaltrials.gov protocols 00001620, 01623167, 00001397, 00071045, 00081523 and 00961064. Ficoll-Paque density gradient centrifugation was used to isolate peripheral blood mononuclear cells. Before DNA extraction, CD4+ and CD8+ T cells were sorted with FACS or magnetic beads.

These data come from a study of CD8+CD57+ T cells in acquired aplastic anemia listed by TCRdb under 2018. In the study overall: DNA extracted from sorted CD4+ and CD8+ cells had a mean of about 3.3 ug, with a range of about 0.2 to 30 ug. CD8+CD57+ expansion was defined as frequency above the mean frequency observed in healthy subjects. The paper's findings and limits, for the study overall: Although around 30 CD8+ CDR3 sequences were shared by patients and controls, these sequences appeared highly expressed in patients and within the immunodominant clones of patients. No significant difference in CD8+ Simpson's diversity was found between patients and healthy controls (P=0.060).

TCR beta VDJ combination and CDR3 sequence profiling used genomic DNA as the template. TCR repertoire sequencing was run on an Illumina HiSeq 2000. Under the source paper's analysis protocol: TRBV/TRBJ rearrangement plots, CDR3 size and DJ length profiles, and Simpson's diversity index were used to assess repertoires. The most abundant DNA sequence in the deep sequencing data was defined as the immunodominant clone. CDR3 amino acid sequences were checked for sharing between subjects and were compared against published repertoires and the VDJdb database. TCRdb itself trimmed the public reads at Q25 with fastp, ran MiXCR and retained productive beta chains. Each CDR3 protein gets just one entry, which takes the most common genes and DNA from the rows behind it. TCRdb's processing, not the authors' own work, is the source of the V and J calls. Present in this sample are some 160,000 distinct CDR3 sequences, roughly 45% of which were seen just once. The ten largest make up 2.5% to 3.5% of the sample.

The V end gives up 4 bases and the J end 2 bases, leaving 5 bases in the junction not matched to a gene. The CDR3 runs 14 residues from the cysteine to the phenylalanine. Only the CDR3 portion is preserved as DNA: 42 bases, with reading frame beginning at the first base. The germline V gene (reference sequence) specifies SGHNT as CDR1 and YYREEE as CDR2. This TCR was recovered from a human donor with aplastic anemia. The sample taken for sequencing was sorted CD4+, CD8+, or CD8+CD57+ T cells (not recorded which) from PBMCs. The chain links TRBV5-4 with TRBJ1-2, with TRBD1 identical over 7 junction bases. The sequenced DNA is TGTGCCAGCAGCCCCTCGACAGGGAACTATGGCTACACCTTC. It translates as CASSPSTGNYGYTF.